This T cell receptor beta chain was sequenced in a study of blood T cell repertoires in COVID-19. Across the study: PBMCs, B-cell-depleted T cells, or T cells provided the cDNA or gDNA that made up the material.

Authors' processing steps: Amplifying reference gene primers gave estimates of nucleated cell counts. The repertoire was sequenced with immunoSEQ multiplex PCR; TCRdb's copy has only in-frame clones and lacks some. That table is the source of V, J and clone size, and D and trimming were worked out from the DNA. The sample shows about 140,000 clones, approximately 80% of them seen only once. This clone was recorded at least ten times. Other DNA sequences of this sample code for an identical CDR3. Living in 24 US areas, the participants were between 18 and 89 years of age. Participant-given clinical history determined each cohort assignment. The clonotype was recovered from a man aged 65 to 85 who had been exposed to COVID-19. The material sequenced was PBMCs or T cells enriched from blood (not recorded which).

CDR3 in DNA: TGTGCCAGTAGTATAGGACAGAGCTCCTACAATGAGCAGTTCTTC. Protein product: CASSIGQSSYNEQFF. This rearrangement joins TRBV19 to TRBJ2-1, with TRBD1 as a possible D gene (5 bases). This CDR3 region has 15 residues. Germline CDR1 and CDR2: LNHDA and SQIVND (reference sequence). V lost 1 base to trimming and J lost 0 bases, with 7 bases between them.